These 8 T cell receptor beta chains were all obtained from the same sample, sequenced in a study of T cell repertoires in cytomegalovirus infection. No cognate antigen is known for these TCRs. Each CDR3 protein is one row after TCRdb ran MiXCR on the reads. The sample contains about 900,000 distinct CDR3 sequences, around 30% of which appear only once. The material sequenced was cultured CD8+ T cells from PBMCs, taken from culture after CMV antigen stimulation. The receptors derive from a human donor in good health (CMV status not recorded). Some clones in this sample may be carry-over from other donors' samples.

The chain is built from TRBV4-2 and TRBJ2-1; D is possibly TRBD1 or TRBD2 (6 bases each). This CDR3 region has 13 residues. Germline CDR1 LGHNA, CDR2 YNFKEQ. Trimming took 7 bases from V and 6 from J, leaving 13 bases between them. The CDR3 sequence: CASTKGGPNEQFF. CDR3 sequence (DNA): TGTGCCAGCACCAAAGGGGGGCCCAATGAGCAGTTCTTC.

The chain uses TRBV10-3 and TRBJ2-2, with 8 bases fitting TRBD1. Germline loops: CDR1 ENHRY, CDR2 SYGVKD. This CDR3 comprises 14 residues. Trimming took 3 bases from V and 6 from J; bases not matched to a gene: 3. CDR3 amino acids: CAISDMDRAGELFF. The CDR3 DNA follows: TGTGCCATCAGTGACATGGACAGGGCCGGGGAGCTGTTTTTT.

This clonotype was seen a handful of times. The J gene is TRBJ1-1, the V gene TRBV11-2, with 7 bases fitting TRBD1. Germline values: CDR1 SGHAT, CDR2 FQNNGV. V was pared by 3 bases and J by 1 base, with 26 bases of the junction left unmatched. The CDR3 has 22 residues. The CDR3 region has the DNA TGTGCCAGCAGCTTTTGGGCCCGTTTTCCGTCTGTACAGGGGACGGGGAACACTGAAGCTTTCTTT. Translation gives CASSFWARFPSVQGTGNTEAFF.

The V and J genes are TRBV19 and TRBJ1-1; 7 nucleotides line up with TRBD1. The CDR3 length is 18 residues. Germline CDR1 LNHDA, CDR2 SQIVND (reference sequence). Unmatched junction bases numbered 14, after V lost 3 bases and J lost 1 base. The CDR3 is CASSIPSDREWTNTEAFF. As DNA, the CDR3 is TGTGCCAGTAGTATTCCCTCCGACAGGGAGTGGACGAACACTGAAGCTTTCTTT.

This clonotype was seen at least ten times. The chain carries TRBV12-3 or TRBV12-4 and TRBJ1-1; D remains ambiguous. V lost 3 bases to trimming and J lost 0 bases, with 14 bases between them. This CDR3 has 16 amino acids. This CDR3 is CASSFGWQAVNTEAFF. Here the CDR3 DNA reads TGTGCCAGCAGTTTTGGTTGGCAGGCTGTGAACACTGAAGCTTTCTTT.

Concerning this clonotype itself: A much larger clone differs from this one at a single base, so this may be a read error. The DNA of the CDR3 is TGTGCCAGCCTCTCAGGGGGGACGTCTGGAAACACCATATATTTT. It translates to CASLSGGTSGNTIYF. This sequence joins TRBV7-1 and TRBJ1-3; 7 nucleotides match TRBD1. TRBV7-1 is an ORF; its function is uncertain. With V trimmed by 8 bases and J by 1 base, 8 bases remained unmatched. The CDR3 length is 15 residues.

Regarding this clonotype: A much larger clone lies one base from this, so it may be a read error. The chain uses TRBV7-6 and TRBJ2-5; D ambiguous. In germline, CDR1 is SGHVS, CDR2 FNYEAQ. V lost 3 bases, J lost 1 base, and 12 bases lay in between. CDR3 length: 15 amino acids. CDR3 DNA sequence: TGTGCCAGCAGCTTCTCCGAGAGAATCCAAGAGACCCAGTACTTC. Protein: CASSFSERIQETQYF.

This clonotype was counted only a few times. Here the CDR3 DNA reads TGTGCCAGTAGTCCCGGACACTACACTGAAGCTTTCTTT. As protein: CASSPGHYTEAFF. This rearrangement joins TRBV19 to TRBJ1-1; D may be TRBD1 (5 bases). The germline gives CDR1 LNHDA, CDR2 SQIVND (reference sequence). Trimming pared 5 bases from V and 3 bases from J, leaving 10 bases between. The CDR3 runs 13 residues.